The 19 T cell receptor beta chains below come from one sample, sequenced in a study of T cells in Graves' hyperthyroidism and ophthalmopathy. Amplification yielded TCR beta CDR3 regions, with RNA transcripts as the source. First-round RT-PCR with HTBI primers amplified the TCR CDR3 region. TCRdb recomputed calls from the multiplex PCR reads with MiXCR, one row per CDR3 protein. The sample consists of a few hundred thousand distinct CDR3 sequences, under 60% of them appearing once. The source material was peripheral blood or thyroid tissue (not recorded which). These TCRs come from a woman under 30 with Graves' hyperthyroidism.

This clonotype was seen only a few times. The rearrangement joins TRBV7-2 to TRBJ2-7; TRBD2 is a possible D gene (6 bases). The V end lost 4 bases, the J end lost 3 bases, and 16 bases lay between the germline ends. The CDR3 is 15 amino acids. CDR1 is SGHTA and CDR2 is FQGNSA in the germline V gene. CDR3 sequence reads: CASSWIGGSNYEQYF. The DNA of the CDR3 is TGTGCCAGCAGCTGGATCGGAGGGTCAAACTACGAGCAGTACTTC.

The genes are TRBV14 and TRBJ1-1; a possible D gene is TRBD1 (5 bases). The CDR3 covers 15 residues. Trimming left V 0 bases short and J 6 bases short, with 14 bases between. Germline CDR1 SGHDN, CDR2 FVKESK. The CDR3 is CASSQDPHRFPEAFF. The CDR3 nucleotides are TGTGCCAGCAGCCAAGATCCCCACAGGTTCCCTGAAGCTTTCTTT. The complete variable domain, with remaining parts taken from reference TRBV14 and TRBJ1-1, reads EAGVTQFPSHSVIEKGQTVTLRCDPISGHDNLYWYRRVMGKEIKFLLHFVKESKQDESGMPNNRFLAERTGGTYSTLKVQPAELEDSGVYFCASSQDPHRFPEAFFGQGTRLTVV.

The sample holds many counts of this clonotype. The chain joins TRBV20-1 to TRBJ1-2, with TRBD1 as a possible D gene (6 bases). The germline CDR1 and CDR2 sequences are DFQATT and SNEGSKA (reference sequence). V was trimmed by 6 bases and J by 2 bases, leaving 13 bases between them. The length of the CDR3 is 13 residues. In DNA, the CDR3 is TGCAGTGCCACATCCCAGGGGAACTATGGCTACACCTTC. Protein: CSATSQGNYGYTF.

This clonotype was recorded many times. The chain has TRBV7-9 and TRBJ1-1; D is ambiguous. Trimming removed 5 bases from V and 1 base from J, with 8 bases in between. This CDR3 spans 13 amino acids. CDR1 SEHNR and CDR2 FQNEAQ come from the germline V gene (reference sequence). The CDR3 is CASSPEPNTEAFF. As DNA, the CDR3 is TGTGCCAGCAGCCCGGAGCCGAACACTGAAGCTTTCTTT.

The rearrangement joins TRBV25-1 to TRBJ1-2, with D hard to call. The CDR3 runs 14 residues. Per the germline V gene, CDR1 is MGHDK and CDR2 is SYGVNS. V dropped 5 bases and J dropped 8 bases, with 18 bases sitting between them. CDR3 sequence reads: CASSFRRRPDGYTF. The CDR3 DNA follows: TGTGCCAGCAGTTTCCGGAGGCGGCCGGACGGCTACACCTTC.

This rearrangement joins TRBV29-1 to TRBJ1-1; D remains ambiguous. The CDR3 sequence is 12 residues long. Trimming removed 8 bases from V and 7 bases from J, with 17 bases in between. Germline CDR1 is SQVTM and CDR2 is ANQGSEA. The CDR3 coding sequence is TGCAGCTTGGTGTCAGATAGCGGTGAAGCTTTCTTT. Translated, it gives CSLVSDSGEAFF.

This chain links TRBV20-1 with TRBJ2-7; 8 bases line up with TRBD2. CDR3 length: 15 residues. CDR1 DFQATT and CDR2 SNEGSKA come from the germline V gene (reference sequence). V dropped 2 bases and J dropped 6; count of bases not matched to a gene: 12. The CDR3 DNA reads as TGCAGTGCTAGACTAACGGGGGGACTAGGCTCCGAGCAGTACTTC. This gives the protein CSARLTGGLGSEQYF.

The chain is built from TRBV7-2 and TRBJ2-7; possibly TRBD1 or TRBD2 for D (6 bases each). CDR3 length equals 11 residues. Trimming left V 7 bases short and J 7 bases short, with 11 bases between. Germline V gene lookup returns CDR1 SGHTA and CDR2 FQGNSA. CDR3 nucleotide sequence: TGTGCCAGCAATACAGGGAGGGAGCAGTACTTC. Protein product: CASNTGREQYF.

The gene calls are TRBV7-2 and TRBJ2-7, with TRBD2 matching 10 bases. Germline CDR1 is SGHTA and CDR2 is FQGNSA. The V gene end was trimmed by 7 bases and the J gene end by 7 bases; junction bases not matched to a gene: 4. The CDR3 contains 12 residues. The CDR3 is CASMLAGVEQYF. DNA for the CDR3: TGTGCCAGCATGCTAGCGGGAGTGGAGCAGTACTTC.

J is TRBJ2-7 and V is TRBV29-1; 9 bases line up with TRBD1. This CDR3 is built from 12 residues. V trimming: 6 bases; J trimming: 5 bases; junction bases outside the gene matches: 5. The germline V gene encodes CDR1 SQVTM and CDR2 ANQGSEA. The CDR3 nucleotides read TGCAGCGTAGGACAGGGGCTCAACGAGCAGTACTTC. Its protein product is CSVGQGLNEQYF.

This clonotype was detected ten times or more. The V call is TRBV7-2, the J call TRBJ2-7; D is uncertain. The CDR3 is 11 residues long. Trimming cost V 4 bases and J 3 bases, with 4 bases left between them. Germline V lookup: CDR1 SGHTA, CDR2 FQGNSA. The CDR3 DNA reads TGTGCCAGCAGCTCATACTACGAGCAGTACTTC. Its translation: CASSSYYEQYF.

CDR3 nucleotide sequence: TGTGCCAGTAGTATCTTATCGGGCTTCAATCAGCCCCAGCATTTT. This gives the protein CASSILSGFNQPQHF. This chain connects TRBV19 to TRBJ1-5, with D uncertain. From germline, CDR1 is LNHDA and CDR2 SQIVND (reference sequence). CDR3 length: 15 residues. V was clipped by 3 bases and J by 3 bases, with 12 bases between them.

The CDR3 region is CASSPTSGDTQYF. CDR3 nucleotide sequence: TGTGCCAGCAGCCCGACTAGCGGCGATACGCAGTATTTT. The rearrangement joins TRBV4-2 to TRBJ2-3; 9 nucleotides line up with TRBD2. This CDR3 is built from 13 residues. In germline, CDR1 is LGHNA, CDR2 YNFKEQ. Unmatched junction bases numbered 2, after V lost 4 bases and J lost 6 bases.

J is TRBJ1-5 and V is TRBV10-3; tentative D call: TRBD1 (6 bases). The ends were cut back, 8 bases at V and 5 bases at J, with 16 bases in the middle. This CDR3 has 14 amino acids. CDR1 is ENHRY and CDR2 is SYGVKD in the germline V gene. The CDR3 bases are TGTGCCATCTCGGAGGGGACAAGGGATCAGCCCCAGCATTTT. This gives the protein CAISEGTRDQPQHF.

The sample holds a few counts of this clonotype. The CDR3 DNA reads as TGTGCCAGCAGCTTGCTCCGGGGGGGGCTGGCGACCCAGTACTTC. This codes for CASSLLRGGLATQYF. The rearrangement links TRBV7-8 to TRBJ2-5; 8 nucleotides match TRBD2. The V and J ends lost 3 bases and 7 bases, in that order; junction bases with no gene match: 10. CDR1 is SGHVS and CDR2 is FQNEAQ in the germline V gene. There are 15 residues in the CDR3.

The table lists this clonotype with a few counts. This chain links TRBV6-5 with TRBJ2-7; no reliable D call. Germline-derived CDR1 and CDR2 are MNHEY and SVGAGI. This CDR3 is built from 14 residues. Trimming took off 7 bases at V and 3 bases at J, with 16 bases between the two ends. The CDR3 coding sequence is TGTGCCAGCACCTCGGGCAGGCTTGACTACGAGCAGTACTTC. It encodes CASTSGRLDYEQYF.

This clonotype has more than one count but fewer than ten. The chain recombines TRBV5-1 with TRBJ2-7; 7 nucleotides match TRBD2. With 2 bases clipped from V and 5 bases from J, the junction kept 10 bases outside the gene matches. The germline gives CDR1 SGHRS, CDR2 YFSETQ. This CDR3 is built from 15 residues. The DNA of the CDR3 is TGCGCCAGCAGCTTTCAAACGGGGGGAGTTGACGAGCAGTACTTC. Its translation is CASSFQTGGVDEQYF.

This clonotype was seen a single time. This chain links TRBV29-1 with TRBJ2-3, with a possible D match to TRBD2 (6 bases). The CDR3 consists of 13 residues. Looked up from germline, CDR1 is SQVTM and CDR2 is ANQGSEA. V lost 6 bases and J 2 bases, leaving 12 bases between the germline ends. In DNA, the CDR3 is TGCAGCGTGAACCGGGGGAACACAGATACGCAGTATTTT. This gives the protein CSVNRGNTDTQYF.

The chain is built from TRBV19 and TRBJ1-5, with a weak D call TRBD1 (6 bases). The CDR3 extends over 16 amino acids. Germline V gives CDR1 LNHDA, CDR2 SQIVND (reference sequence). Trimming shortened V by 7 bases and J by 3 bases, and 19 bases separated the two germline ends. In DNA, the CDR3 is TGTGCCAGTACCACCCTTAGCGGACAGAACAATCAGCCCCAGCATTTT. It yields the protein CASTTLSGQNNQPQHF.